Shown below are 21 T cell receptor beta chains from a single sample sequenced in a study of T cell responses to AZD1222 COVID-19 vaccine. Produced via immunoSEQ multiplex PCR; TCRdb's table is partial and in-frame only. In the table there are 100,000 to 150,000 clones, 88% of which are singletons. The starting material was peripheral blood, obtained on day 0 of AZD1222 vaccination. These receptor sequences come from an adult in good health.

The V and J genes are TRBV4-2 and TRBJ2-5; D is perhaps TRBD2 (6 bases). Trimming took off 5 bases at V and 5 bases at J, with 15 bases between the two ends. CDR1 and CDR2 (germline): LGHNA, YNFKEQ. CDR3 length: 14 residues. The CDR3 sequence: CASSATSKQETQYF. CDR3 nucleotide sequence: TGTGCCAGCAGCGCGACTAGTAAGCAGGAGACCCAGTACTTC.

The chain has TRBV7-8 and TRBJ2-3; 8 nucleotides match TRBD1. The CDR3 has 16 residues. The ends lost 5 bases at V and 0 bases at J; junction bases unmatched: 7. The V gene's germline CDR1 is SGHVS and CDR2 FQNEAQ. The CDR3 here is CASSSWTGQSTDTQYF. CDR3 nucleotides: TGTGCCAGCAGCAGCTGGACAGGGCAAAGCACAGATACGCAGTATTTT. The variable domain in full, with the rest retrieved from reference TRBV7-8 and TRBJ2-3, is GAGVSQSPRYKVAKRGQDVALRCDPISGHVSLFWYQQALGQGPEFLTYFQNEAQLDKSGLPSDRFFAERPEGSVSTLKIQRTQQEDSAVYLCASSSWTGQSTDTQYFGPGTRLTVL.

The J gene is TRBJ1-4, the V gene TRBV19, with D possibly being TRBD1 (5 bases). With 7 bases removed from V and 4 bases from J, the gap between germline ends came to 16 bases. This CDR3 is 15 amino acids long. Germline V lookup: CDR1 LNHDA, CDR2 SQIVND (reference sequence). The CDR3 DNA sequence: TGTGCCAGTACTATGGGAGGGGCCGGTAATGAAAAACTGTTTTTT. Amino acid sequence: CASTMGGAGNEKLFF.

The chain recombines TRBV6-6 with TRBJ1-2; 12 bases line up with TRBD1. J lost 3 bases, V lost 5 bases, and 10 bases had no gene match. Germline-derived CDR1 and CDR2 are MNHNY and SVGAGI (reference sequence). CDR3 length equals 17 residues. The CDR3 reads CASSPKSGTGGYYGYTF. DNA for the CDR3: TGTGCCAGCAGTCCGAAGTCCGGGACAGGGGGCTACTATGGCTACACCTTC.

This clone showed up just a few times. V gene TRBV6-5 combines with J gene TRBJ1-1; 9 positions match TRBD1. The V and J ends lost 4 bases and 3 bases, in that order; junction bases with no gene match: 6. The CDR3 spans 15 residues. Germline values: CDR1 MNHEY, CDR2 SVGAGI. The CDR3 spells CASSSQGAGYTEAFF. The CDR3 DNA reads TGTGCCAGCAGTTCACAGGGGGCCGGGTACACTGAAGCTTTCTTT.

V and J are TRBV18 and TRBJ2-1; D not certain. The V gene lost 3 bases and the J gene lost 5 bases, with 2 bases spanning the gap. The CDR3 is made up of 11 amino acids. Germline V gene lookup returns CDR1 KGHSH and CDR2 LQKENI. CDR3 in DNA: TGTGCCAGCTCACCGGACAATGAGCAGTTCTTC. Translated: CASSPDNEQFF.

The CDR3 coding sequence is TGTGCCAGCAGTTTACCTACTGGGCGGGGTGAAGCTTTCTTT. This codes for CASSLPTGRGEAFF. The rearrangement links TRBV28 to TRBJ1-1; no definite D call. V was trimmed by 2 bases and J by 7 bases, leaving 14 bases between them. This CDR3 region has 14 residues. Germline CDR1 and CDR2: MDHEN and SYDVKM. The whole variable domain, remainder taken from reference TRBV28 and TRBJ1-1, is DVKVTQSSRYLVKRTGEKVFLECVQDMDHENMFWYRQDPGLGLRLIYFSYDVKMKEKGDIPEGYSVSREKKERFSLILESASTNQTSMYLCASSLPTGRGEAFFGQGTRLTVV.

This clone was counted a single time. The J gene is TRBJ2-2, the V gene TRBV7-8; maybe TRBD1 (6 bases). Trimming removed 5 bases from V and 4 bases from J, with 17 bases in between. This CDR3 has 16 amino acids. Germline loops: CDR1 SGHVS, CDR2 FQNEAQ. CDR3 in DNA: TGTGCCAGCAGCACCCGAGAGGGGGAATTCACCGGGGAGCTGTTTTTT. Protein: CASSTREGEFTGELFF.

The chain recombines TRBV19 with TRBJ1-3; no clear D. In germline, CDR1 is LNHDA, CDR2 SQIVND (reference sequence). The CDR3 sequence is 15 residues long. Between the trimmed V and J ends, which lost 3 bases and 0 bases, there was a span of 9 bases. The CDR3 DNA reads TGTGCCAGTAGTATTCAGGTCTACTCTGGAAACACCATATATTTT. Its translation: CASSIQVYSGNTIYF.

The rearrangement links TRBV7-9 to TRBJ1-3, with 9 bases lining up with TRBD1. V was pared by 4 bases and J by 0 bases, with 10 bases of the junction left unmatched. The CDR3 totals 18 residues. Germline lookup yields CDR1 SEHNR and CDR2 FQNEAQ (reference sequence). CDR3 sequence (DNA): TGTGCCAGCAGCTCCCCCGGGACAGGGTCCACCTCTGGAAACACCATATATTTT. It codes for CASSSPGTGSTSGNTIYF.

This sequence joins TRBV27 and TRBJ2-1; TRBD2 agrees at 11 bases. V was pared by 7 bases and J by 7 bases, with 15 bases of the junction left unmatched. The CDR3 is made up of 17 amino acids. Germline CDR1 is MNHEY and CDR2 is SMNVEV (reference sequence). In DNA, the CDR3 is TGTGCCAGCACCTTACCCCCTATAGCGGGGGGGCTGAATGAGCAGTTCTTC. It specifies CASTLPPIAGGLNEQFF.

The rearrangement joins TRBV7-2 to TRBJ2-7; D gene uncertain. Trimming stripped 5 bases from V and 7 bases from J, with 18 bases between. CDR3 length equals 14 residues. Per germline, CDR1 SGHTA and CDR2 FQGNSA. The CDR3 spells CASSPLRGLGEQYF. CDR3 in DNA: TGTGCCAGCAGCCCGCTACGTGGGCTGGGGGAGCAGTACTTC.

The chain links TRBV11-2 to TRBJ1-1; D might be TRBD1 (5 bases). Germline CDR1 SGHAT, CDR2 FQNNGV. V gave up 0 bases and J gave up 1 base, with 9 bases separating them. CDR3 length equals 15 residues. CDR3 amino acids: CASSLDLGPNTEAFF. In DNA form, the CDR3 reads TGTGCCAGCAGCTTAGATTTGGGACCGAACACTGAAGCTTTCTTT.

The chain joins TRBV5-1 to TRBJ2-2, with D perhaps TRBD2 (6 bases). Looked up from germline, CDR1 is SGHRS and CDR2 is YFSETQ. Trimming stripped 2 bases from V and 4 bases from J, with 12 bases between. The CDR3 extends over 15 amino acids. The CDR3 loop is CASSLGTSVTGELFF. As DNA, the CDR3 is TGCGCCAGCAGCTTAGGGACTTCGGTCACCGGGGAGCTGTTTTTT. Filled out from reference TRBV5-1 and TRBJ2-2, the complete variable domain reads KAGVTQTPRYLIKTRGQQVTLSCSPISGHRSVSWYQQTPGQGLQFLFEYFSETQRNKGNFPGRFSGRQFSNSRSEMNVSTLELGDSALYLCASSLGTSVTGELFFGEGSRLTVL.

This rearrangement joins TRBV29-1 to TRBJ1-4; D gene ambiguous. Germline CDR1 reads SQVTM; CDR2 reads ANQGSEA. V lost 5 bases to trimming and J lost 7 bases, with 14 bases between them. CDR3 size: 13 residues. The CDR3 DNA sequence: TGCAGCGTTAAGGCGGGGTGGGGTGAAAAACTGTTTTTT. It specifies CSVKAGWGEKLFF. The full variable domain, rest sourced from reference TRBV29-1 and TRBJ1-4, is SAVISQKPSRDICQRGTSLTIQCQVDSQVTMMFWYRQQPGQSLTLIATANQGSEATYESGFVIDKFPISRPNLTFSTLTVSNMSPEDSSIYLCSVKAGWGEKLFFGSGTQLSVL.

This clone was recorded once. The V gene is TRBV24-1, the J gene TRBJ2-1; 9 bases are a match to TRBD1. V gave up 3 bases and J gave up 0 bases; unmatched junction bases: 2. Germline lookup yields CDR1 KGHDR and CDR2 SFDVKD. The CDR3 runs to 16 residues. The CDR3 DNA reads as TGTGCCACCAGTGATAAGGACAGGGGCTCCTACAATGAGCAGTTCTTC. It specifies CATSDKDRGSYNEQFF.

The CDR3 spells CASSYLGQGDSPLHF. The CDR3 DNA sequence: TGTGCCAGCAGTTACTTGGGACAGGGGGATTCACCCCTCCACTTT. The genes are TRBV6-5 and TRBJ1-6; TRBD1 matches at 11 bases. CDR3 length: 15 residues. The germline CDR1 and CDR2 sequences are MNHEY and SVGAGI. With 1 base clipped from V and 8 bases from J, the junction kept 1 base outside the gene matches.

The chain has TRBV10-3 and TRBJ1-1; TRBD1 might be the D (6 bases). The germline CDR1 and CDR2 sequences are ENHRY and SYGVKD. Deletions cut 2 bases from V and 9 bases from J, with 19 bases between. The CDR3 is 15 amino acids. CDR3 nucleotides: TGTGCCATCAGTGAGCGGGGGTACGGGGGGGCACAAGCTTTCTTT. Translated: CAISERGYGGAQAFF.

The rearrangement links TRBV6-5 to TRBJ2-7; 10 nucleotides match TRBD1. CDR3 length: 14 residues. Per the germline V gene, CDR1 is MNHEY and CDR2 is SVGAGI. Trimming at V came to 4 bases and at J to 2 bases, leaving 2 bases not matched to a gene. The DNA of the CDR3 is TGTGCCAGCAGTTCGGGACAGGGGACCTACGAGCAGTACTTC. This gives the protein CASSSGQGTYEQYF.

This chain joins TRBV4-1 and TRBJ1-5, with TRBD1 matching 9 bases. Germline V gene lookup returns CDR1 MGHRA and CDR2 YSYEKL. The CDR3 length is 17 residues. Trimming cost V 0 bases and J 4 bases; bases outside gene matches: 7. This CDR3 is CASSQEQSGTGNQPQHF. The CDR3 DNA reads as TGCGCCAGCAGCCAAGAGCAATCCGGGACAGGGAATCAGCCCCAGCATTTT.

This rearrangement joins TRBV24-1 to TRBJ2-2, with D hard to call. In germline, CDR1 is KGHDR, CDR2 SFDVKD. CDR3 size: 14 residues. The V end was cut by 5 bases, the J end by 0 bases, with 6 bases between. CDR3 sequence reads: CATSGFTNTGELFF. The CDR3 DNA follows: TGTGCCACCAGTGGATTTACGAACACCGGGGAGCTGTTTTTT.